Below, 20 T cell receptor beta chains from the same sample are listed, as sequenced in a study of blood T cell repertoires in COVID-19. Only in-frame clones appear in the TCRdb table, and some are missing; sequencing was by immunoSEQ multiplex PCR. The sample records some 100,000 clones, roughly 80% being singletons. Input material: peripheral blood. The receptors here all came from a man aged 55 to 70 with acute or convalescent COVID-19.

The V and J genes are TRBV18 and TRBJ2-7; D is possibly TRBD2 (6 bases). The length of the CDR3 is 14 residues. Between the trimmed V and J ends, which lost 3 bases and 2 bases, there was a span of 11 bases. In germline, CDR1 is KGHSH, CDR2 LQKENI. CDR3 nucleotide sequence: TGTGCCAGCTCACCGGGGACTGCGACCTACGAGCAGTACTTC. Its protein product is CASSPGTATYEQYF.

This clone was observed a handful of times. This chain links TRBV19 with TRBJ1-1; 7 bases fit TRBD1. After removal of 3 bases from V and 4 bases from J, the junction contained 8 bases not matched to a gene. The germline gives CDR1 LNHDA, CDR2 SQIVND (reference sequence). The CDR3 consists of 15 residues. The CDR3 sequence: CASSMRGRLGTEAFF. DNA for the CDR3: TGTGCCAGTAGTATGAGGGGGCGTTTGGGCACTGAAGCTTTCTTT.

This clone has just one count. The chain carries TRBV13 and TRBJ1-1; D is uncertain. The CDR3 covers 13 residues. The V and J ends lost 4 bases and 1 base respectively, with 7 bases between them. Germline CDR1 is PRHDT and CDR2 is FYEKMQ (reference sequence). For the CDR3, the DNA is TGTGCCAGCAGCTCCGGGAGGAACACTGAAGCTTTCTTT. This encodes CASSSGRNTEAFF.

V and J are TRBV10-2 and TRBJ2-1; D possibly corresponds to TRBD2 (5 bases). CDR3 size: 14 residues. V shed 4 bases and J shed 5 bases, with 12 bases lying between them. CDR1 is WSHSY and CDR2 is SAAADI in the germline V gene. The CDR3 sequence is CASSGVLVNNEQFF. DNA of the CDR3: TGCGCCAGCAGTGGAGTACTAGTAAACAATGAGCAGTTCTTC.

The CDR3, as DNA: TGTGCCATCAGTACGGAACAGGGGCCGTCTTATGGCTACACCTTC. It encodes CAISTEQGPSYGYTF. The rearrangement joins TRBV10-3 to TRBJ1-2; 7 bases fit TRBD1. Per germline, CDR1 ENHRY and CDR2 SYGVKD. The ends lost 5 bases at V and 5 bases at J; junction bases unmatched: 11. This CDR3 region has 15 residues.

This clone was detected only once. The chain couples TRBV6-5 to TRBJ1-5, with D perhaps matching TRBD1 (6 bases). The CDR3 covers 16 residues. Per the germline V gene, CDR1 is MNHEY and CDR2 is SVGAGI. The V gene lost 4 bases and the J gene lost 0 bases, with 13 bases spanning the gap. As DNA, the CDR3 is TGTGCCAGCAGTTGGGTGTCAGGGGCTAGCAATCAGCCCCAGCATTTT. Translation gives CASSWVSGASNQPQHF.

Sample share makes this clone medium-sized. CDR3 DNA sequence: TGTGCCAGTATCGGGACAGGGGGTTACACCGGGGAGCTGTTTTTT. Protein sequence: CASIGTGGYTGELFF. The chain recombines TRBV19 with TRBJ2-2; 11 bases are shared with TRBD1. CDR3 length: 15 amino acids. V trimming: 7 bases; J trimming: 3 bases; junction bases outside the gene matches: 4. Germline CDR1 LNHDA, CDR2 SQIVND (reference sequence).

The chain has TRBV6-2 or TRBV6-3 and TRBJ1-5; no clear D. The germline CDR1 and CDR2 sequences are MNHEY and SVGEGT. V dropped 0 bases and J dropped 0 bases, with 9 bases sitting between them. The CDR3 has 16 residues. In DNA form, the CDR3 reads TGTGCCAGCAGTTACTCGCGGGCCGATAGCAATCAGCCCCAGCATTTT. Translating gives CASSYSRADSNQPQHF.

The gene calls are TRBV7-6 and TRBJ2-3, with D perhaps TRBD1 (6 bases). The germline V gene encodes CDR1 SGHVS and CDR2 FNYEAQ. The CDR3 covers 18 residues. V was pared by 0 bases and J by 4 bases, with 20 bases between. CDR3 DNA: TGTGCCAGCAGCTTAGCCCTTTTGCCAGGGGAAATCGCAGATACGCAGTATTTT. This gives the protein CASSLALLPGEIADTQYF. The full variable domain, completed using reference TRBV7-6 and TRBJ2-3, is GAGVSQSPRYKVTKRGQDVALRCDPISGHVSLYWYRQALGQGPEFLTYFNYEAQQDKSGLPNDRFSAERPEGSISTLTIQRTEQRDSAMYRCASSLALLPGEIADTQYFGPGTRLTVL.

V is TRBV10-2 and J is TRBJ2-5, with 7 bases aligning to TRBD1. Germline V lookup: CDR1 WSHSY, CDR2 SAAADI. The trim removed 0 bases at V and 3 bases at J, leaving 4 bases unmatched. There are 15 residues in the CDR3. CDR3 sequence: CASSESWTGEETQYF. The CDR3, as DNA: TGCGCCAGCAGTGAGTCCTGGACAGGAGAAGAGACCCAGTACTTC.

In nucleotides, the CDR3 is TGCGCCAGCAGCTTGGGGACAGGGGGCACCGGGGAGCTGTTTTTT. Translating it yields CASSLGTGGTGELFF. The chain combines TRBV5-1 with TRBJ2-2; the match to TRBD1 covers 10 bases. After removal of 0 bases from V and 4 bases from J, the junction contained 0 bases not matched to a gene. CDR1 SGHRS and CDR2 YFSETQ come from the germline V gene. The CDR3 runs to 15 residues.

The sample holds one count of this clone. The genes are TRBV28 and TRBJ1-3; 7 positions agree with TRBD1. The CDR3 is 17 residues long. CDR1 and CDR2 (germline): MDHEN, SYDVKM. V lost 5 bases to trimming and J lost 1 base; unmatched junction nucleotides: 11. CDR3 DNA sequence: TGTGCCAGCAGTCTCCAAAAGACAGGGAAATCTGGAAACACCATATATTTT. Translation gives CASSLQKTGKSGNTIYF.

The chain combines TRBV5-1 with TRBJ2-7; TRBD2 aligns across 8 bases. Germline CDR1 reads SGHRS; CDR2 reads YFSETQ. V lost 0 bases and J lost 5; bases outside the gene matches: 4. The CDR3 sequence is 14 residues long. DNA for the CDR3: TGCGCCAGCAGCTTGGGTTTGACTAGCGACGAGCAGTACTTC. It encodes CASSLGLTSDEQYF.

This chain links TRBV13 with TRBJ1-3; 7 bases are a match to TRBD1. After removal of 6 bases from V and 4 bases from J, the junction contained 9 bases not matched to a gene. Germline V gives CDR1 PRHDT, CDR2 FYEKMQ (reference sequence). The CDR3 spans 15 residues. The CDR3: CASSQTGPGGNTIYF. The CDR3 DNA is TGTGCCAGCAGTCAGACAGGGCCAGGAGGAAACACCATATATTTT.

This clone was seen once. The chain recombines TRBV2 with TRBJ2-3; TRBD2 agrees at 8 bases. Unmatched junction bases numbered 4, after V lost 3 bases and J lost 2 bases. CDR3 size: 15 residues. Germline CDR1 and CDR2: SNHLY and FYNNEI. The CDR3 DNA follows: TGTGCCAGCAGTGACGCGGGGGGATACACAGATACGCAGTATTTT. Translating it yields CASSDAGGYTDTQYF.

The chain couples TRBV24-1 to TRBJ2-3; 12 bases align to TRBD2. Losses at the gene ends were 4 bases for V and 2 bases for J; bases not matched to a gene: 6. CDR1 and CDR2 (germline): KGHDR, SFDVKD. The length of the CDR3 is 17 residues. CDR3 nucleotides: TGTGCCACCAGTGAGACAACTAGCGGGGGGCCCACAGATACGCAGTATTTT. This codes for CATSETTSGGPTDTQYF.

The gene calls are TRBV3-1 (or the pseudogene TRBV3-2) and TRBJ2-2; 7 bases map to TRBD2. Germline values: CDR1 LGHDT, CDR2 YNNKEL (reference sequence). V shed 1 base, J shed 3 bases, and the junction held 2 bases outside the gene matches. CDR3 length: 15 residues. CDR3 amino acids: CASSQVGGYTGELFF. The CDR3 nucleotides read TGTGCCAGCAGCCAAGTGGGGGGGTACACCGGGGAGCTGTTTTTT.

The chain has TRBV4-2 and TRBJ2-5; 7 bases line up with TRBD2. The CDR3 sequence is 18 residues long. The germline V gene encodes CDR1 LGHNA and CDR2 YNFKEQ. V shed 8 bases and J 5 bases; nucleotides not matched to a gene: 23. The CDR3: CASSNGYRGRGSGETQYF. Here the CDR3 DNA reads TGTGCCAGCTCTAATGGATACCGAGGGAGGGGCTCGGGGGAGACCCAGTACTTC.

This rearrangement joins TRBV7-2 to TRBJ2-5, with 7 bases that match TRBD2. Losses at the gene ends were 5 bases for V and 5 bases for J; bases not matched to a gene: 8. Looked up from germline, CDR1 is SGHTA and CDR2 is FQGNSA. The CDR3 spans 14 residues. CDR3 DNA sequence: TGTGCCAGCAGCCAAACTAGCGTGGGGGAGACCCAGTACTTC. The encoded protein is CASSQTSVGETQYF.

This chain uses TRBV19 with TRBJ2-1, with 7 bases identical to TRBD2. Germline loops: CDR1 LNHDA, CDR2 SQIVND (reference sequence). The CDR3 is 15 residues long. The trim removed 9 bases at V and 0 bases at J, leaving 8 bases unmatched. CDR3: CASRSSGHSYNEQFF. The CDR3, as DNA: TGTGCCAGCAGATCTAGCGGACACTCCTACAATGAGCAGTTCTTC.